This T cell receptor (beta chain) was sequenced for a study of tumor-infiltrating lymphocytes in primary liver carcinoma. Study-wide findings and caveats: Tumor region pairs showed greater overlap than either tumor-adjacent or tumor-blood pairs did.

The investigators made TCR beta cDNA from around 530 ng total RNA, using a constant-region primer. Amplification in three nested multiplex PCR rounds with slightly modified ARM-PCR gave rise to TCR beta libraries. Running ten to eleven cycles apiece, the first two PCR rounds relied on TRBV1-TRBV30 forward primers together with a C-beta reverse primer. One entry per CDR3 protein, called by TCRdb with MiXCR from the multiplex PCR reads. The sample contains some 21,000 distinct CDR3 sequences, nearly 80% of which appear only once. Between 20 and 30 mg of unsorted bulk tissue served as the source from which RNA and DNA were co-extracted. A word on this clonotype: Its antigen is not known.

This CDR3 comprises 16 residues. With V trimmed by 4 bases and J by 5 bases, 5 bases remained unmatched. The germline CDR1 and CDR2 sequences are MGHRA and YSYEKL. Sequenced: liver tumor tissue from sampling region 1. The sample's subset: tumor region T1, superior pole. This clonotype originated in a woman between 25 and 40 years old with primary liver carcinoma and hepatitis B virus infection. The gene calls are TRBV4-1 and TRBJ2-3; TRBD2 matches at 14 bases. CDR3 DNA sequence: TGCGCCAGCAGCCCGACAGGACTAGCGGGGGGAGATACGCAGTATTTT. Protein sequence: CASSPTGLAGGDTQYF.